The 18 T cell receptor beta chains given below trace back to one sample, sequenced in a study of cytomegalovirus exposure and HLA in healthy donors. A multiplex PCR was run with 60 Vbeta primers and 13 Jbeta primers. Method: immunoSEQ multiplex PCR; TCRdb's copy keeps in-frame clones and lacks some. This table has around 150,000 clones, roughly three quarters appearing once. The sample comprised PBMCs. Receptor source: a man aged 35 to 55 in good health and CMV-seronegative.

This clone was seen a handful of times. In DNA form, the CDR3 reads TGTGCCAGCAGCTTGGCCGGGACAGCCAAGATCTATGGCTACACCTTC. Translation: CASSLAGTAKIYGYTF. This chain joins TRBV7-9 and TRBJ1-2; 7 nucleotides agree with TRBD1. CDR1 is SEHNR and CDR2 is FQNEAQ in the germline V gene (reference sequence). The CDR3 loop spans 16 amino acids. Germline trimming cut 3 bases from V and 4 bases from J; bases unmatched to any gene: 11.

V gene TRBV28 combines with J gene TRBJ1-5, with D possibly TRBD1 on 6 matching bases. The length of the CDR3 is 18 residues. The V end lost 3 bases, the J end lost 0 bases, and 18 bases lay between the germline ends. Germline V lookup: CDR1 MDHEN, CDR2 SYDVKM. This chain's CDR3 is CASSFTGPPFYSNQPQHF. The CDR3 nucleotides are TGTGCCAGCAGTTTTACAGGGCCCCCCTTTTATAGCAATCAGCCCCAGCATTTT.

CDR3 in DNA: TGTGCCAGCAGTGAAAGGAGACCCGGGGAGCTGTTTTTT. Translated: CASSERRPGELFF. This chain uses TRBV6-1 with TRBJ2-2; no definite D call. V lost 2 bases to trimming and J lost 6 bases, with 7 bases between them. CDR3 length equals 13 residues. Germline values: CDR1 MNHNS, CDR2 SASEGT.

In its sample, this clone was seen once. One end of the junction is discordant with germline, which a read error may explain. The gene calls are TRBV28 and TRBJ1-5, with TRBD1 identical over 7 bases. CDR1 and CDR2 from the germline V gene are MDHEN and SYDVKM. The CDR3 sequence is 14 residues long. The CDR3 loop reads CASRGGGTNRPQHF. The CDR3 nucleotides read TGTGCCAGCAGAGGGGGCGGTACCAATCGGCCCCAGCATTTT.

This rearrangement joins TRBV7-8 to TRBJ2-7, with D tentatively TRBD1 (5 bases). The CDR3 length is 16 residues. The V gene's germline CDR1 is SGHVS and CDR2 FQNEAQ. The V end was cut by 2 bases, the J end by 0 bases, with 14 bases between. The CDR3 bases are TGTGCCAGCAGCTTATATGCAGGGCTTAGCTCCTACGAGCAGTACTTC. It is translated as CASSLYAGLSSYEQYF.

The chain recombines TRBV11-2 with TRBJ1-2; D is ambiguous. The V and J ends lost 5 bases and 4 bases respectively, with 17 bases between them. The germline V gene encodes CDR1 SGHAT and CDR2 FQNNGV. The CDR3 sequence is 15 residues long. CDR3 nucleotides: TGTGCCAGCAGCCCCCGTTTTAGCGAGTTCTATGGCTACACCTTC. As protein: CASSPRFSEFYGYTF.

V and J are TRBV28 and TRBJ2-5; D gene uncertain. Germline CDR1 and CDR2: MDHEN and SYDVKM. This CDR3 has 13 residues. V was cut by 10 bases and J by 0 bases, with 12 bases left in between. CDR3 bases: TGTGCCACGCACGACACAAACCAAGAGACCCAGTACTTC. It is translated as CATHDTNQETQYF. The complete variable domain, with remaining parts taken from reference TRBV28 and TRBJ2-5, reads DVKVTQSSRYLVKRTGEKVFLECVQDMDHENMFWYRQDPGLGLRLIYFSYDVKMKEKGDIPEGYSVSREKKERFSLILESASTNQTSMYLCATHDTNQETQYFGPGTRLLVL.

Here the CDR3 DNA reads TGTGCCAGCAGCACCGAGGCCGGGACTACCTCCCCAGAGACCCAGTACTTC. Its protein product is CASSTEAGTTSPETQYF. The rearrangement uses TRBV7-9 and TRBJ2-5; 7 bases fit TRBD2. Germline CDR1 is SEHNR and CDR2 is FQNEAQ (reference sequence). The CDR3 is 17 amino acids. V lost 5 bases to trimming and J lost 4 bases; unmatched junction nucleotides: 16. The full variable domain, in which reference TRBV7-9 and TRBJ2-5 provide the parts outside the CDR3, is DTGVSQNPRHKITKRGQNVTFRCDPISEHNRLYWYRQTLGQGPEFLTYFQNEAQLEKSRLLSDRFSAERPKGSFSTLEIQRTEQGDSAMYLCASSTEAGTTSPETQYFGPGTRLLVL.

The chain links TRBV19 to TRBJ2-3; TRBD1 agrees at 7 bases. Losses at the gene ends were 4 bases for V and 6 bases for J; bases not matched to a gene: 7. The CDR3 spans 14 residues. The germline gives CDR1 LNHDA, CDR2 SQIVND (reference sequence). The CDR3 DNA reads as TGTGCCAGTAGTAGACAGGGCATATCGGATACGCAGTATTTT. As protein: CASSRQGISDTQYF.

The J gene is TRBJ2-1, the V gene TRBV7-3, with D possibly matching TRBD1 (5 bases). Trimming left V 5 bases short and J 10 bases short, with 12 bases between. Germline V gives CDR1 SGHTA, CDR2 FQGTGA. The CDR3 sequence is 12 residues long. In DNA, the CDR3 is TGTGCCAGCAGCACAGGACACGGGGAGCAGTTCTTC. It specifies CASSTGHGEQFF.

This clone was recorded only once. The rearrangement joins TRBV5-6 to TRBJ2-5; 12 positions match TRBD2. CDR1 is SGHDT, CDR2 YYEEEE, per germline. The trim removed 0 bases at V and 5 bases at J, leaving 11 bases unmatched. The CDR3 is made up of 18 amino acids. CDR3 in amino acids: CASSLEWPSGGVTETQYF. CDR3 DNA sequence: TGTGCCAGCAGCTTGGAGTGGCCTAGCGGGGGGGTGACGGAGACCCAGTACTTC.

The gene calls are TRBV5-1 and TRBJ2-3, with 12 bases matching TRBD2. Trimming at V came to 1 base and at J to 5 bases, leaving 5 bases not matched to a gene. This CDR3 is built from 16 residues. The germline CDR1 and CDR2 sequences are SGHRS and YFSETQ. This CDR3 reads CASSLITSGGIDTQYF. CDR3 nucleotides: TGCGCCAGCAGCTTGATCACTAGCGGGGGGATAGATACGCAGTATTTT.

This clone was counted between two and nine times. The rearrangement joins TRBV28 to TRBJ1-4; TRBD1 matches 8 bases. The CDR3 extends over 17 amino acids. V was pared by 6 bases and J by 7 bases, with 16 bases of the junction left unmatched. The germline V gene encodes CDR1 MDHEN and CDR2 SYDVKM. CDR3 coding DNA: TGTGCCAGCAGGCGACATGGTATCAGGGGGCTGTTTGAAAAACTGTTTTTT. It translates to CASRRHGIRGLFEKLFF.

This sequence joins TRBV6-5 and TRBJ2-3, with a possible D match to TRBD2 (5 bases). Germline V gene lookup returns CDR1 MNHEY and CDR2 SVGAGI. The CDR3 spans 14 residues. V was cut by 0 bases and J by 6 bases, with 10 bases left in between. The CDR3 region has the DNA TGTGCCAGCAGTTACTCAATCTGGAGGGATACGCAGTATTTT. Protein: CASSYSIWRDTQYF.

The chain couples TRBV2 to TRBJ1-2; 9 bases align to TRBD1. The germline V gene has CDR1 SNHLY and CDR2 FYNNEI. The CDR3 is made up of 14 amino acids. Unmatched junction bases numbered 5, after V lost 7 bases and J lost 2 bases. CDR3: CASILGQGNYGYTF. CDR3 nucleotide sequence: TGTGCCAGCATTCTGGGACAGGGCAACTATGGCTACACCTTC.

The chain links TRBV7-2 to TRBJ1-5; 8 positions agree with TRBD1. The J segment lost 6 bases and the V segment lost 3 bases, leaving 1 base of the junction unmatched. The CDR3 runs to 13 residues. In germline, CDR1 is SGHTA, CDR2 FQGNSA. CDR3 residues: CASSLTGAQPQHF. For the CDR3, the DNA is TGTGCCAGCAGCTTGACAGGGGCTCAGCCCCAGCATTTT.

This chain uses TRBV6-5 with TRBJ1-1, with D possibly being TRBD1 (6 bases). V lost 1 base to trimming and J lost 7 bases, with 13 bases between them. Germline V lookup: CDR1 MNHEY, CDR2 SVGAGI. The CDR3 extends over 14 amino acids. The CDR3 protein is CASSYWEGESEAFF. The CDR3 nucleotides are TGTGCCAGCAGTTACTGGGAGGGGGAGAGTGAAGCTTTCTTT.

This clone was detected a few times. The V call is TRBV4-3, the J call TRBJ2-1; D may be TRBD2 (6 bases). The CDR3 spans 15 residues. V was trimmed by 4 bases and J by 6 bases, leaving 16 bases between them. Germline CDR1 reads LGHNA; CDR2 reads YSLEER. CDR3 in DNA: TGCGCCAGCAGCCTCATCGGAGGGCTGGGCAATGAGCAGTTCTTC. The encoded protein is CASSLIGGLGNEQFF.